The 31 T cell receptor beta chains given below trace back to one sample, sequenced in a study of T cell repertoires in cytomegalovirus infection. TCRdb re-called the reads through MiXCR, storing one row per CDR3 protein. The sample includes about 24,000 distinct CDR3 sequences, 22% of them seen just once. For these TCRs, the target antigens are not known. The source was CD8+ T cells from cultured PBMCs, collected from culture after CMV antigen stimulation. The receptors were gathered from a human donor in good health (CMV status not recorded). Some clones in this sample may be carry-over from other donors' samples.

This clonotype was seen at least ten times. The rearrangement links TRBV7-8 to TRBJ2-2; TRBD1 aligns across 8 bases. The CDR3 length is 18 residues. From germline, CDR1 is SGHVS and CDR2 FQNEAQ. V lost 5 bases to trimming and J lost 0 bases; unmatched junction nucleotides: 11. CDR3 DNA: TGTGCCAGCAGCCCCAGGGACAGGACATTGCCGAACACCGGGGAGCTGTTTTTT. Its translation is CASSPRDRTLPNTGELFF. The entire variable domain, with the rest obtained from reference TRBV7-8 and TRBJ2-2, is as follows: GAGVSQSPRYKVAKRGQDVALRCDPISGHVSLFWYQQALGQGPEFLTYFQNEAQLDKSGLPSDRFFAERPEGSVSTLKIQRTQQEDSAVYLCASSPRDRTLPNTGELFFGEGSRLTVL.

The gene calls are TRBV2 and TRBJ1-6; D not certain. This CDR3 comprises 17 residues. Trimming left V 1 base short and J 0 bases short, with 10 bases between. CDR1 SNHLY and CDR2 FYNNEI come from the germline V gene. The CDR3 nucleotides read TGTGCCAGCAGTGAAGGCAACTCGGGCTCCTATAATTCACCCCTCCACTTT. This sequence encodes CASSEGNSGSYNSPLHF.

This chain connects TRBV24-1 to TRBJ2-1; D remains ambiguous. This CDR3 region has 17 residues. In germline, CDR1 is KGHDR, CDR2 SFDVKD. Between the trimmed V and J ends, which lost 3 bases and 5 bases, there was a span of 19 bases. CDR3 sequence reads: CATSDPPSTTTHNEQFF. The CDR3 DNA reads as TGTGCCACCAGTGATCCACCCTCAACTACCACCCACAATGAGCAGTTCTTC.

The genes are TRBV6-2 or TRBV6-3 and TRBJ2-4; 11 nucleotides align to TRBD1. CDR3 length: 19 residues. Germline assignment: CDR1 MNHEY and CDR2 SVGEGT. V was pared by 6 bases and J by 0 bases, with 13 bases of the junction left unmatched. The CDR3 protein is CASSLLGTGGTEAKNIQYF. The CDR3 bases are TGTGCCAGCAGCCTTCTTGGGACAGGGGGGACGGAAGCCAAAAACATTCAGTACTTC.

This clonotype was seen more than once but under ten times. The chain uses TRBV4-3 and TRBJ2-1, with TRBD2 matching over 8 bases. The CDR3 consists of 19 residues. The germline CDR1 and CDR2 sequences are LGHNA and YSLEER. V lost 4 bases to trimming and J lost 0 bases; unmatched junction nucleotides: 14. The CDR3 loop reads CASSLWGRGGSSSYNEQFF. DNA for the CDR3: TGCGCCAGCAGCCTGTGGGGACGCGGGGGGTCAAGCTCCTACAATGAGCAGTTCTTC.

The chain joins TRBV7-6 to TRBJ1-1; D may be TRBD1 (5 bases). Germline V lookup: CDR1 SGHVS, CDR2 FNYEAQ. The V and J ends lost 0 bases and 7 bases respectively, with 15 bases between them. The CDR3 covers 15 residues. The CDR3, as DNA: TGTGCCAGCAGCTTAGCGCTCCTAACCGGGGGTGAAGCTTTCTTT. Its translation is CASSLALLTGGEAFF.

This chain uses TRBV6-5 with TRBJ1-3; D possibly corresponds to TRBD1 (5 bases). This CDR3 region has 15 residues. The germline CDR1 and CDR2 sequences are MNHEY and SVGAGI. The V gene lost 5 bases and the J gene lost 3 bases, with 14 bases spanning the gap. The CDR3, as DNA: TGTGCCAGCAGTCACCGACAGACGGGTGGAAACACCATATATTTT. This gives the protein CASSHRQTGGNTIYF.

This clonotype was seen ten or more times. DNA of the CDR3: TGTGCCAGCAGTTACGAGTTTCCGAACACTGAAGCTTTCTTT. It encodes CASSYEFPNTEAFF. The rearrangement links TRBV6-2 or TRBV6-3 to TRBJ1-1, with D uncertain. The CDR3 sequence is 14 residues long. V lost 2 bases and J 1 base, leaving 8 bases between the germline ends. Germline lookup yields CDR1 MNHEY and CDR2 SVGEGT.

This clonotype was seen only once. J is TRBJ2-7 and V is TRBV4-3; 7 bases are shared with TRBD1. This CDR3 spans 15 amino acids. The V gene's germline CDR1 is LGHNA and CDR2 YSLEER. V dropped 1 base and J dropped 0; count of bases not matched to a gene: 3. Written as DNA, the CDR3 is TGCGCCAGCAGCCAAGGGACAGGCCTCTCCTACGAGCAGTACTTC. Translation gives CASSQGTGLSYEQYF.

This clonotype was detected many times. V gene TRBV6-5 combines with J gene TRBJ2-7; D is unclear. This CDR3 spans 14 amino acids. Trimming took 2 bases from V and 6 from J, leaving 14 bases between them. In germline, CDR1 is MNHEY, CDR2 SVGAGI. Here the CDR3 DNA reads TGTGCCAGCAGTTACGTCTCGGGCGTGCCCGAGCAGTACTTC. It encodes CASSYVSGVPEQYF.

CDR3 protein: CASSPRGLNNEKLFF. CDR3 nucleotides: TGTGCCAGTAGTCCTCGGGGCCTCAATAATGAAAAACTGTTTTTT. This chain joins TRBV19 and TRBJ1-4, with D tentatively TRBD1 (5 bases). Germline V gene sequence: CDR1 LNHDA, CDR2 SQIVND (reference sequence). The CDR3 covers 15 residues. Trimming took 5 bases from V and 4 from J, leaving 14 bases between them.

This chain links TRBV2 with TRBJ1-3; D is ambiguous. The V end lost 8 bases, the J end lost 4 bases, and 12 bases lay between the germline ends. From germline, CDR1 is SNHLY and CDR2 FYNNEI. The CDR3 runs 13 residues. The CDR3 DNA reads as TGTGCCAGCCGGCTAATGCCGGGAAACACCATATATTTT. It is translated as CASRLMPGNTIYF. Drawing the rest from reference TRBV2 and TRBJ1-3, the complete variable domain is EPEVTQTPSHQVTQMGQEVILRCVPISNHLYFYWYRQILGQKVEFLVSFYNNEISEKSEIFDDQFSVERPDGSNFTLKIRSTKLEDSAMYFCASRLMPGNTIYFGEGSWLTVV.

This clonotype was counted between two and nine times. The V call is TRBV19, the J call TRBJ2-1; no clear D gene. Per germline, CDR1 LNHDA and CDR2 SQIVND (reference sequence). Trimming pared 1 base from V and 4 bases from J, leaving 2 bases between. The length of the CDR3 is 12 residues. The CDR3 DNA sequence: TGTGCCAGTAGTATAGGGTACAATGAGCAGTTCTTC. Translated, it gives CASSIGYNEQFF.

This clonotype was recorded at least ten times. The chain carries TRBV7-8 and TRBJ2-7; perhaps TRBD1 as D (6 bases). The V end was cut by 1 base, the J end by 3 bases, with 10 bases between. Germline loops: CDR1 SGHVS, CDR2 FQNEAQ. The CDR3 runs to 14 residues. The CDR3 region has the DNA TGTGCCAGCAGCTTAGGGACAGCGAACTACGAGCAGTACTTC. Translating gives CASSLGTANYEQYF.

V usage is TRBV11-2 and J usage is TRBJ2-7, with a possible D match to TRBD2 (5 bases). V lost 5 bases and J lost 0, with 11 bases in between. The CDR3 is 14 residues long. CDR1 and CDR2 (germline): SGHAT, FQNNGV. The CDR3 DNA reads as TGTGCCAGCAGCCTAACGGGGTACTCCTACGAGCAGTACTTC. Amino acid sequence: CASSLTGYSYEQYF.

This clonotype has a count of ten or more. The rearrangement joins TRBV7-8 to TRBJ2-1, with TRBD1 matching 9 bases. The ends lost 2 bases at V and 4 bases at J; junction bases unmatched: 6. Germline V lookup: CDR1 SGHVS, CDR2 FQNEAQ. This CDR3 is built from 16 residues. The CDR3 loop is CASSLSTGGEYNEQFF. In DNA form, the CDR3 reads TGTGCCAGCAGCTTATCCACAGGGGGCGAATACAATGAGCAGTTCTTC.

A few counts support this clonotype. The chain combines TRBV7-2 with TRBJ2-1; 10 nucleotides align to TRBD2. J was trimmed by 9 bases and V by 3 bases; bases with no gene match: 5. Germline V gene lookup returns CDR1 SGHTA and CDR2 FQGNSA. This CDR3 comprises 14 residues. The CDR3 here is CASSFSGGKGEQFF. In DNA, the CDR3 is TGTGCCAGCAGCTTTAGCGGGGGGAAGGGTGAGCAGTTCTTC.

This clonotype was picked up one time. The V call is TRBV7-2, the J call TRBJ1-5; 9 bases are shared with TRBD1. V trimming: 6 bases; J trimming: 4 bases; junction bases outside the gene matches: 7. Germline assignment: CDR1 SGHTA and CDR2 FQGNSA. The CDR3 loop spans 15 amino acids. The CDR3 protein is CASSRGQGPNQPQHF. DNA for the CDR3: TGTGCCAGCAGTCGGGGACAGGGCCCAAATCAGCCCCAGCATTTT. Using reference TRBV7-2 and TRBJ1-5 for the parts outside the CDR3, the full variable domain is GAGVSQSPSNKVTEKGKDVELRCDPISGHTALYWYRQSLGQGLEFLIYFQGNSAPDKSGLPSDRFSAERTGGSVSTLTIQRTQQEDSAVYLCASSRGQGPNQPQHFGDGTRLSIL.

This clonotype showed up just a few times. This rearrangement joins TRBV3-1 to TRBJ2-7, with 7 bases lining up with TRBD2. Germline CDR1 is LGHDT and CDR2 is YNNKEL (reference sequence). V trimming: 0 bases; J trimming: 4 bases; junction bases outside the gene matches: 6. The CDR3 length is 15 residues. The CDR3 sequence: CASSQDPGGVYEQYF. CDR3 DNA: TGTGCCAGCAGCCAAGATCCTGGGGGGGTGTACGAGCAGTACTTC.

This chain joins TRBV20-1 and TRBJ1-4; 9 bases are shared with TRBD1. The trim removed 8 bases at V and 0 bases at J, leaving 10 bases unmatched. CDR3 length: 16 amino acids. The germline gives CDR1 DFQATT, CDR2 SNEGSKA (reference sequence). CDR3 amino acids: CSTRQGDSATNEKLFF. CDR3 in DNA: TGCAGTACCCGACAGGGGGATTCTGCAACTAATGAAAAACTGTTTTTT.

The J gene is TRBJ1-2, the V gene TRBV10-3; D might be TRBD1 (5 bases). Germline values: CDR1 ENHRY, CDR2 SYGVKD. The CDR3 sequence is 13 residues long. V was shortened by 6 bases and J by 0 bases, with 8 bases between the two germline ends. CDR3 amino acids: CAIRGGTNYGYTF. CDR3 DNA sequence: TGTGCCATCAGGGGGGGGACTAACTATGGCTACACCTTC.

In nucleotides, the CDR3 is TGTGCCAGCAGCCCGGGACCCCCGAACACTGAAGCTTTCTTT. Protein: CASSPGPPNTEAFF. This rearrangement joins TRBV7-9 to TRBJ1-1; the D gene is possibly TRBD1 (5 bases). CDR3 length equals 14 residues. Germline values: CDR1 SEHNR, CDR2 FQNEAQ (reference sequence). V dropped 5 bases and J dropped 1 base, with 11 bases sitting between them.

This rearrangement joins TRBV5-6 to TRBJ2-3; 8 positions match TRBD2. The CDR3 spans 15 residues. V shed 4 bases and J 2 bases; nucleotides not matched to a gene: 6. Germline V gene sequence: CDR1 SGHDT, CDR2 YYEEEE. The CDR3 DNA reads TGTGCCAGCAGCCTTAGCGGGGACTACACAGATACGCAGTATTTT. Translating it yields CASSLSGDYTDTQYF.

This clonotype was counted a few times. CDR3 sequence (DNA): TGTGCCAGCAGCTTGGGGGCATCCGGGGAGCTGTTTTTT. Translating it yields CASSLGASGELFF. The genes are TRBV7-8 and TRBJ2-2, with D tentatively TRBD1 (6 bases). CDR3 length equals 13 residues. Germline CDR1 and CDR2: SGHVS and FQNEAQ. The V end lost 3 bases, the J end lost 6 bases, and 8 bases lay between the germline ends.

This clonotype has more than one count but fewer than ten. The chain carries TRBV6-5 and TRBJ2-7; TRBD2 matches 8 bases. Trimming took 0 bases from V and 3 from J; bases not matched to a gene: 10. The germline gives CDR1 MNHEY, CDR2 SVGAGI. This CDR3 is built from 17 residues. The CDR3 sequence is CASSYSAGAKKIYEQYF. Written as DNA, the CDR3 is TGTGCCAGCAGTTACTCAGCGGGGGCCAAGAAGATCTACGAGCAGTACTTC.

This clonotype was found a few times. The genes are TRBV7-6 and TRBJ2-3, with a possible D match to TRBD1 (6 bases). Trimming removed 5 bases at V and 6 bases at J, with 24 bases between. Germline values: CDR1 SGHVS, CDR2 FNYEAQ. The CDR3 has 17 residues. The CDR3 nucleotides read TGTGCCAGCAGCCCCCGAGCCCTGGGGACAACCCGCGATACGCAGTATTTT. Its protein is CASSPRALGTTRDTQYF.

Ten or more counts support this clonotype. The chain employs TRBV7-9 and TRBJ2-3; perhaps TRBD1 as D (5 bases). V shed 11 bases and J shed 5 bases, with 20 bases lying between them. Germline values: CDR1 SEHNR, CDR2 FQNEAQ (reference sequence). This CDR3 region has 14 residues. This CDR3 reads CALYQGLEGDTQYF. In nucleotides, the CDR3 is TGTGCCTTATACCAGGGTCTAGAAGGAGATACGCAGTATTTT.

The chain couples TRBV28 to TRBJ1-2; 11 positions agree with TRBD1. The germline CDR1 and CDR2 sequences are MDHEN and SYDVKM. V shed 6 bases and J 5 bases; nucleotides not matched to a gene: 5. CDR3 length equals 14 residues. Here the CDR3 reads CASSLDRGQYGYTF. The CDR3, as DNA: TGTGCCAGCAGCTTGGACAGGGGGCAGTATGGCTACACCTTC.

This clonotype was counted between two and nine times. The J gene is TRBJ1-4, the V gene TRBV5-5; D may be TRBD1 (5 bases). Trimming shortened V by 3 bases and J by 8 bases, and 17 bases separated the two germline ends. The CDR3 spans 15 residues. Per germline, CDR1 SGHKS and CDR2 YYEKEE (reference sequence). CDR3 nucleotides: TGTGCCAGCAGCTCGGGTGGGGGGGTTGGCGAAAAACTGTTTTTT. Encoded protein: CASSSGGGVGEKLFF. The entire variable domain, with the rest obtained from reference TRBV5-5 and TRBJ1-4, is as follows: DAGVTQSPTHLIKTRGQQVTLRCSPISGHKSVSWYQQVLGQGPQFIFQYYEKEERGRGNFPDRFSARQFPNYSSELNVNALLLGDSALYLCASSSGGGVGEKLFFGSGTQLSVL.

The chain carries TRBV6-1 and TRBJ2-1; D not resolved. This CDR3 contains 13 residues. Germline V gene data show CDR1 as MNHNS and CDR2 as SASEGT. Between the trimmed V and J ends, which lost 3 bases and 5 bases, there was a span of 8 bases. The CDR3 DNA follows: TGTGCCAGCAGTGATTTTAACCACAATGAGCAGTTCTTC. As protein: CASSDFNHNEQFF.

This clonotype was counted at least ten times. The rearrangement uses TRBV7-8 and TRBJ2-7, with D perhaps matching TRBD2 (5 bases). V lost 0 bases to trimming and J lost 0 bases, with 12 bases between them. Germline values: CDR1 SGHVS, CDR2 FQNEAQ. The CDR3 has 16 amino acids. CDR3 sequence reads: CASSLAVIEGSYEQYF. The CDR3, as DNA: TGTGCCAGCAGCTTAGCGGTTATTGAGGGCTCCTACGAGCAGTACTTC.